The rows below give T cell receptor beta chains drawn from one sample of a study of T cells in Graves' hyperthyroidism and ophthalmopathy. In TCRdb, the multiplex PCR reads were re-called with MiXCR into one record per CDR3 protein. The profile shows 550,000 to 700,000 distinct CDR3 sequences, roughly 14% of them singletons. The specimen was blood. The origin of the receptors is a woman aged 40-49 years with Graves' ophthalmopathy. The CDR3 runs from the conserved cysteine through the conserved F or W. Fields, in order: D gene, V gene, J gene, clone size, CDR3 protein, CDR3 DNA. D genes are given only for firm matches. A clone size is listed for some rows: how often the clone was seen (once, few, many), or a class if it is expanded.

-,TRBV7-6,TRBJ2-7,-,CASSLGRWGSGYEQYF,TGTGCCAGCAGCTTAGGTCGGTGGGGGAGCGGCTACGAGCAGTACTTC
-,TRBV28,TRBJ2-7,many,CASSPWGGPGSYEQYF,TGTGCCAGCAGCCCGTGGGGAGGTCCGGGGTCCTACGAGCAGTACTTC
TRBD1,TRBV7-2,TRBJ2-7,few,CASSFSGQGLEQYF,TGTGCCAGCAGCTTCTCAGGACAGGGTTTGGAGCAGTACTTC
-,TRBV6-5,TRBJ2-7,-,CASSYSGAGASYEQYF,TGTGCCAGCAGTTACTCAGGGGCAGGGGCCAGCTACGAGCAGTACTTC
-,TRBV20-1,TRBJ2-7,many,CSARERLGSYEQYF,TGCAGTGCTAGAGAACGACTGGGCTCCTACGAGCAGTACTTC
-,TRBV6-1,TRBJ1-5,many,CASSEGVGPATQHF,TGTGCCAGCAGTGAAGGTGTTGGGCCGGCGACCCAGCATTTT
-,TRBV12-3/TRBV12-4,TRBJ2-5,many,CASSFQGPQETQYF,TGTGCCAGCAGTTTCCAGGGGCCCCAAGAGACCCAGTACTTC
-,TRBV20-1,TRBJ2-7,-,CSARRWDSYEQYF,TGCAGTGCTAGAAGATGGGACTCCTACGAGCAGTACTTC
TRBD1,TRBV20-1,TRBJ2-2,many,CSAPTGGTGELFF,TGCAGTGCACCGACAGGGGGGACCGGGGAGCTGTTTTTT
-,TRBV7-2,TRBJ1-1,many,CASSFVQNTEAFF,TGTGCCAGCAGCTTCGTCCAGAACACTGAAGCTTTCTTT
-,TRBV10-3,TRBJ1-3,many,CAIMTDSVNTIYF,TGTGCCATCATGACGGACAGCGTCAACACCATATATTTT
-,TRBV6-2/TRBV6-3,TRBJ2-7,many,CASRDSTAWGEQYF,TGTGCCAGCAGAGATTCGACTGCTTGGGGCGAGCAGTACTTC
-,TRBV27,TRBJ2-5,many,CASGQYQETQYF,TGTGCCAGCGGACAGTACCAAGAGACCCAGTACTTC
-,TRBV29-1,TRBJ2-5,few,CSVPKSGIQETQYF,TGCAGCGTTCCTAAGTCGGGGATCCAAGAGACCCAGTACTTC
TRBD2,TRBV5-5,TRBJ2-7,-,CASSASGRSVSYEQYF,TGTGCCAGCAGCGCCAGCGGGAGGTCCGTTTCCTACGAGCAGTACTTC
-,TRBV6-5,TRBJ1-1,many,CASSYTTVEAFF,TGTGCCAGCAGTTACACGACCGTCGAAGCTTTCTTT
-,TRBV20-1,TRBJ2-5,many,CSARDQGLGETQYF,TGCAGTGCTAGAGATCAGGGGCTGGGAGAGACCCAGTACTTC
-,TRBV20-1,TRBJ1-2,many,CSAPKPGPGYTF,TGCAGTGCTCCCAAGCCAGGGCCTGGCTACACCTTC
-,TRBV6-1,TRBJ2-1,-,CASSERAGEGNEQFF,TGTGCCAGCAGTGAACGTGCAGGGGAGGGTAATGAGCAGTTCTTC
-,TRBV15,TRBJ2-6,many,CATGFSGANVLTF,TGTGCCACCGGATTCTCTGGGGCCAACGTCCTGACTTTC
TRBD2,TRBV11-2,TRBJ2-2,many,CASSPLAGATTGELFF,TGTGCCAGCAGCCCCCTAGCGGGAGCGACCACCGGGGAGCTGTTTTTT
-,TRBV20-1,TRBJ2-2,many,CSARVRTAGELFF,TGCAGTGCTAGAGTCCGGACAGCCGGGGAGCTGTTTTTT
TRBD1,TRBV24-1,TRBJ2-2,few,CATSDYRGPGELFF,TGTGCCACCAGTGATTACAGGGGGCCCGGGGAGCTGTTTTTT
-,TRBV7-2,TRBJ1-5,-,CASSLGRGVQPQHF,TGTGCCAGCAGCTTGGGGCGGGGGGTACAGCCCCAGCATTTT
-,TRBV11-2,TRBJ2-7,-,CASSLVWDRAYEQYF,TGTGCCAGCAGCTTAGTTTGGGATCGAGCCTACGAGCAGTACTTC
-,TRBV6-1,TRBJ2-5,-,CASTYPPGETQYF,TGTGCCAGCACCTACCCACCGGGGGAGACCCAGTACTTC
-,TRBV6-2/TRBV6-3,TRBJ2-4,-,CASSQRDRKNIQYF,TGTGCCAGCAGCCAAAGAGACCGAAAAAACATTCAGTACTTC
TRBD1,TRBV19,TRBJ2-7,many,CASSIPGQGVPDEQYF,TGTGCCAGTAGTATCCCGGGACAGGGAGTTCCCGACGAGCAGTACTTC